This T cell receptor (beta chain) was sequenced in a study of shared clonotypes between healthy human individuals. The study's findings and limits: Researchers found naive subsets generally carried larger estimated richness than memory subsets. For naive CD4 cells, 5% to 6.5% of clonotypes were shared across a handful of donors. Non-shared clonotypes showed lower generation probabilities than clonotypes common to all four donors.

Per the germline V gene, CDR1 is GTSNPN and CDR2 is SVGIG (reference sequence). The CDR3 is made up of 17 amino acids. The method was immunoSEQ multiplex PCR; TCRdb's version includes in-frame clones alone and lacks a portion of them. The repertoire includes some 2.4 million clones, approximately 93% of them detected once, and 0.35% to 0.45% sits in the top ten. In the case of this clone: Its target is not known.

The chain combines TRBV30 with TRBJ2-5; perhaps TRBD2 as D (5 bases). What was sequenced was naive CD4+ T cells from PBMCs. Subset defined: CD45RA+ positively selected. The TCR was taken from a man aged 18-30 years in good health. Some clones in this sample may be carry-over from other donors' samples. The CDR3 DNA is TGTGCTTCCGGCTGGGAGACCGGAACCTTAAGCCAAGAGACCCAGTACTTC. Translated: CASGWETGTLSQETQYF.